This section outlines one TCR beta chain sequence together with its context. The target of this receptor is not known. Base qualities are missing; no much larger clone stands one base away. The data derive from a study of T cell responses to AZD1222 COVID-19 vaccine (dated by TCRdb to about 2021). Broadly, across the study: Because spike-specific TCR depth and breadth did not differ between the two schedules, AZD1222 recipients who got a second dose at roughly 4 weeks were pooled with those who got a second dose at roughly 12 weeks. A total of approximately 240 trial participants underwent TCR sequencing, of whom some 210 received two doses of AZD1222 and about 25 received two doses of the MenACWY control vaccine. Enrollment into the trials was organized by age into subgroups of 18-55, 56-69 and 70-plus years, and those subgroups contained about 160, 30 and 59 TCR-sequenced participants, respectively. Results and caveats for the whole study, not just this receptor: Because no day 14 peak-response samples were available, the repertoires could be characterized only after the peak T cell response. Participants were mostly white British, with more females than males. The authors suggested clonal diversity may have been underestimated. Reportedly, almost half of the unique spike-specific TCRs recognized epitopes lying outside the regions that are mutated in the B.1.351 and B.1.1.7 variants. In the small 56-69-year group, the increase in depth fell short of significance, most likely because of low power. Conclusions about previously exposed vaccinees are limited, since just six AZD1222 recipients were seropositive for SARS-CoV-2 at baseline. Spike-specific TCR breadth and depth rose significantly after two AZD1222 doses compared with day 0 and with MenACWY recipients. The vaccine-associated CD4 TCRs covered the entire spike protein, and the dominant responses fell in regions 160-218 and 743-854.

The time point label of this sample denotes: baseline before first vaccination. The vaccinee samples were drawn from two UK trials, COV001 and COV002, one of which was a single-blind randomized controlled phase 2/3 trial testing AZD1222 (ChAdOx1 nCoV-19) in healthy adults. Trial participant PBMC samples were collected at day 0 and day 28 after the second dose for TCRbeta chain sequencing. Measured from the cysteine to the phenylalanine, the CDR3 is 18 residues long. Only the CDR3 part of the read is kept: 54 bases, read in frame from the first base. From V the trimming removes 5 bases and from J it removes 1 base, while the gene matches leave 17 bases of the junction unaccounted for. From a lookup of the germline V gene, CDR1 and CDR2 are SGHVS and FQNEAQ. The CDR3 regions of human TCRbeta chains were subjected to immunosequencing. The authors' analysis ran thus. TCRs in the repertoires were matched against a reference library of SARS-CoV-2-specific TCRs that had been generated with the MIRA antigen-specificity platform. Breadth was defined as the fraction of unique TCRs that were SARS-CoV-2-associated. Depth was defined as the fraction of total T cells that were SARS-CoV-2-associated. Using the MIRA data, each spike-specific TCR was assigned both to the spike region to which the TCR was reactive and to a CD4 or CD8 class. Log10-transformed breadth and depth values were compared by one-way ANOVA with Sidak's multiple comparisons tests. TCRdb mirrors the immuneACCESS table, restricted to in-frame sequences. Some clones are absent from its copies; in checked studies, under half trace to an unresolved V gene, and the reason for the others is unknown. The V and J calls and the clone size are those of that table, but D and trimming were determined from the DNA. The sample records fewer than 150,000 clones, around 87% of which are singletons. The ten biggest clones cover approximately 1.1% of the sample.

The origin of this receptor is an adult in good health. This sample comprised peripheral blood, obtained on day 0 of AZD1222 vaccination. Here the chain combines TRBV7-8 and TRBJ2-7; TRBD1 matches 7 bases in the middle. The DNA reads TGTGCCAGCAGCCCAGTTAGTATTGGGACAGCTTTTTCCTACGAGCAGTACTTC. Translated, this is CASSPVSIGTAFSYEQYF.